Each of the 8 T cell receptor beta chains below was sequenced from the same sample in a study of CD8+ T cells in alopecia areata. Treatment specified: oral pan-JAK inhibitor, 5-10 mg twice daily. Extraction and reverse transcription of RNA yielded cDNA as the sequencing template. The method was immunoSEQ multiplex PCR; TCRdb's version includes in-frame clones alone and lacks a portion of them. The sample yields 190,000 or so clones, around 60% seen once. Sample: CD4+ T cells sorted from blood, taken at week 4, from a patient treated with tofacitinib. The receptors originated from a human donor with alopecia areata.

This chain uses TRBV7-9 with TRBJ2-5; D is unclear. V was cut by 6 bases and J by 2 bases, with 13 bases left in between. This CDR3 is 14 amino acids long. Germline CDR1 reads SEHNR; CDR2 reads FQNEAQ (reference sequence). CDR3 residues: CASRYGNLQETQYF. DNA for the CDR3: TGTGCCAGCAGATATGGGAATCTACAAGAGACCCAGTACTTC.

The chain recombines TRBV4-3 with TRBJ2-7; the D gene is possibly TRBD2 (5 bases). CDR1 LGHNA and CDR2 YSLEER come from the germline V gene. Trimming took off 0 bases at V and 1 base at J, with 13 bases between the two ends. The CDR3 runs 16 residues. CDR3: CASSQDDLGGSYEQYF. CDR3 sequence (DNA): TGCGCCAGCAGCCAAGATGATCTAGGAGGATCCTACGAGCAGTACTTC.

This clone has at least ten counts. The chain carries TRBV7-2 and TRBJ2-7, with D uncertain. There are 13 residues in the CDR3. Germline values: CDR1 SGHTA, CDR2 FQGNSA. V lost 3 bases and J 3 bases, leaving 9 bases between the germline ends. The CDR3 loop reads CASSFPPIYEQYF. DNA for the CDR3: TGTGCCAGCAGCTTCCCCCCCATCTACGAGCAGTACTTC. Complete variable domain (other parts from reference TRBV7-2 and TRBJ2-7): GAGVSQSPSNKVTEKGKDVELRCDPISGHTALYWYRQSLGQGLEFLIYFQGNSAPDKSGLPSDRFSAERTGGSVSTLTIQRTQQEDSAVYLCASSFPPIYEQYFGPGTRLTVT.

The chain has TRBV29-1 and TRBJ1-4; 7 positions agree with TRBD1. The CDR3 runs 16 residues. Germline CDR1 is SQVTM and CDR2 is ANQGSEA. V gave up 6 bases and J gave up 7 bases; unmatched junction bases: 17. CDR3 nucleotide sequence: TGCAGCGTCTTGACGGAGGCTAGGGGGCATGGTGAAAAACTGTTTTTT. This translates into CSVLTEARGHGEKLFF.

The chain's CDR3 is CASSSHRVDTEAFF. CDR3 coding DNA: TGCGCCAGCAGCTCCCACAGGGTTGACACTGAAGCTTTCTTT. The V call is TRBV5-1, the J call TRBJ1-1; tentative D call: TRBD1 (6 bases). CDR3 length: 14 residues. Trimming cost V 3 bases and J 3 bases, with 12 bases left between them. Germline V gives CDR1 SGHRS, CDR2 YFSETQ. Supplemented by reference TRBV5-1 and TRBJ1-1, the full variable domain reads KAGVTQTPRYLIKTRGQQVTLSCSPISGHRSVSWYQQTPGQGLQFLFEYFSETQRNKGNFPGRFSGRQFSNSRSEMNVSTLELGDSALYLCASSSHRVDTEAFFGQGTRLTVV.

V is TRBV30 and J is TRBJ2-2; D is unresolved. With 3 bases removed from V and 4 bases from J, the gap between germline ends came to 12 bases. Germline lookup yields CDR1 GTSNPN and CDR2 SVGIG (reference sequence). The CDR3 totals 14 residues. CDR3 DNA sequence: TGTGCCTGGAGCCCGGGTATCGCCACCGGGGAGCTGTTTTTT. Translation: CAWSPGIATGELFF.

The chain uses TRBV4-1 and TRBJ1-2; D is undetermined. V was clipped by 0 bases and J by 9 bases, with 17 bases between them. This CDR3 has 15 residues. The V gene's germline CDR1 is MGHRA and CDR2 YSYEKL. The CDR3 DNA is TGCGCCAGCAGCCAAGACGAGACACTTCGTCGAAGCTACACCTTC. Protein product: CASSQDETLRRSYTF.

CDR3 coding DNA: TGCGCCAGCAGCCACCCCCCAGCGGGGGGGTACACAGATACGCAGTATTTT. It specifies CASSHPPAGGYTDTQYF. V is TRBV4-1 and J is TRBJ2-3; 10 bases align to TRBD2. In germline, CDR1 is MGHRA, CDR2 YSYEKL. CDR3 length: 17 amino acids. Unmatched junction bases numbered 8, after V lost 3 bases and J lost 2 bases.